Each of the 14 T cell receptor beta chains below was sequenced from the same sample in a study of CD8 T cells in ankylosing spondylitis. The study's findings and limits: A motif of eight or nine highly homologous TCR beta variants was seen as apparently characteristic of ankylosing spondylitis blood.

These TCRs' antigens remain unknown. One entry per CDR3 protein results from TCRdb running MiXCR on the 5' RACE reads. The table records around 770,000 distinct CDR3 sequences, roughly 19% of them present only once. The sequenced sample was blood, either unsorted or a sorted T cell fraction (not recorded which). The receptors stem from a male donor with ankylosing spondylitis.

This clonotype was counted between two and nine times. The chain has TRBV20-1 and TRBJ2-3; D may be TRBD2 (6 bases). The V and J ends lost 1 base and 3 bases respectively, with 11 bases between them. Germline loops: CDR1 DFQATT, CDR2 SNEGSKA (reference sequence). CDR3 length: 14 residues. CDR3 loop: CSARAGDGTDTQYF. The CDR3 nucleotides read TGCAGTGCTAGAGCGGGAGACGGTACAGATACGCAGTATTTT.

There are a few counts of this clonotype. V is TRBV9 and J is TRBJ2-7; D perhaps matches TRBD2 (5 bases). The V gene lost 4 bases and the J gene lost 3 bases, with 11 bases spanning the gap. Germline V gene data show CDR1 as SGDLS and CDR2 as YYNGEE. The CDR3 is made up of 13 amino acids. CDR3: CASSNREDYEQYF. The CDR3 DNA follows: TGTGCCAGCAGCAACCGGGAAGACTACGAGCAGTACTTC.

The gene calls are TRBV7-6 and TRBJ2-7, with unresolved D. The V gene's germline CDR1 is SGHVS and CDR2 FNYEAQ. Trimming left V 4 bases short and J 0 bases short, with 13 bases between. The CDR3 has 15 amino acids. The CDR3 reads CASSWAAQSSYEQYF. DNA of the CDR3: TGTGCCAGCAGCTGGGCCGCCCAAAGCTCCTACGAGCAGTACTTC. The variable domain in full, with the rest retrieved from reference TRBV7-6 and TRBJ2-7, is GAGVSQSPRYKVTKRGQDVALRCDPISGHVSLYWYRQALGQGPEFLTYFNYEAQQDKSGLPNDRFSAERPEGSISTLTIQRTEQRDSAMYRCASSWAAQSSYEQYFGPGTRLTVT.

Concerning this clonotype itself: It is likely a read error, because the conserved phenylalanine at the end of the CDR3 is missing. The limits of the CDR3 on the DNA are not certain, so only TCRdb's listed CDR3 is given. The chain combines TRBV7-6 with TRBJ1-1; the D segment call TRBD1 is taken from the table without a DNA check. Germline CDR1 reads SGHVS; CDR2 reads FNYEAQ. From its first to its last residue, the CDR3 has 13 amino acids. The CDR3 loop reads CASSLAGDRDVYL.

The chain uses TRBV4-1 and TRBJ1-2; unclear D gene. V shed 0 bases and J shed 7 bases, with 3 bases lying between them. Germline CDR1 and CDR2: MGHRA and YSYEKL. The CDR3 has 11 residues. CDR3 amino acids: CASSQDAGYTF. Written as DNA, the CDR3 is TGCGCCAGCAGCCAAGACGCTGGCTACACCTTC.

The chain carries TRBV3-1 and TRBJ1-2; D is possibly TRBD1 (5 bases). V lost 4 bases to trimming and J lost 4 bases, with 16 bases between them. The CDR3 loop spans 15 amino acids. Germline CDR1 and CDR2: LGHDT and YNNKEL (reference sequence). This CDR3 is CASSPRPGLTYGYTF. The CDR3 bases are TGTGCCAGCAGCCCAAGGCCGGGGCTGACCTATGGCTACACCTTC.

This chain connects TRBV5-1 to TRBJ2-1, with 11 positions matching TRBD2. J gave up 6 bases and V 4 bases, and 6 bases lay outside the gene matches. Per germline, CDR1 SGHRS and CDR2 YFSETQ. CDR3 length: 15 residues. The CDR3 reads CASSQTSGEINEQFF. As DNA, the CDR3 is TGCGCCAGCAGCCAGACTAGCGGGGAAATCAATGAGCAGTTCTTC.

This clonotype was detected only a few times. For the CDR3, the DNA is TGTGCCAGCAGCCAAGACAGGGGGCCTATGAACACTGAAGCTTTCTTT. Its translation: CASSQDRGPMNTEAFF. The J gene is TRBJ1-1, the V gene TRBV6-1; the match to TRBD1 covers 10 bases. CDR3 length equals 16 residues. The V gene's germline CDR1 is MNHNS and CDR2 SASEGT. After removal of 6 bases from V and 0 bases from J, the junction contained 7 bases not matched to a gene.

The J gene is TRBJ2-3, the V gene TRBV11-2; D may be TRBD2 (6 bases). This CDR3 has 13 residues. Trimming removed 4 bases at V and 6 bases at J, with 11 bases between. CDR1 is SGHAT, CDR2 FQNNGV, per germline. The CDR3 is CASSWLLADTQYF. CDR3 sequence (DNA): TGTGCCAGCAGCTGGCTACTAGCTGATACGCAGTATTTT.

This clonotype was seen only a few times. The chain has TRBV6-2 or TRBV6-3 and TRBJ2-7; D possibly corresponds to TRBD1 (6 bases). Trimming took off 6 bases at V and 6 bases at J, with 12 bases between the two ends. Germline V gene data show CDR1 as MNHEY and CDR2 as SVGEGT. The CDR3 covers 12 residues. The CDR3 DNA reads TGTGCCAGCAGCATGACAGGAACCGAGCAGTACTTC. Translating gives CASSMTGTEQYF.

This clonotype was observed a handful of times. DNA for the CDR3: TGCGCCAGCAGCCAAGTGGCAGGGGGCGATACAGCTTTCTTT. Its translation is CASSQVAGGDTAFF. The genes are TRBV4-3 and TRBJ1-1; TRBD1 matches at 8 bases. In germline, CDR1 is LGHNA, CDR2 YSLEER. V was clipped by 1 base and J by 10 bases; unmatched bases: 8. The CDR3 extends over 14 amino acids.

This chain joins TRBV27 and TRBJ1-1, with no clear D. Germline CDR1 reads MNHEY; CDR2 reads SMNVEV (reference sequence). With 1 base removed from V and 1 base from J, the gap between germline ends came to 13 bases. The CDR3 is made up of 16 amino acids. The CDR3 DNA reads TGTGCCAGCAGTTTATTACCCGGCGGTAAGAACACTGAAGCTTTCTTT. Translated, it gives CASSLLPGGKNTEAFF.

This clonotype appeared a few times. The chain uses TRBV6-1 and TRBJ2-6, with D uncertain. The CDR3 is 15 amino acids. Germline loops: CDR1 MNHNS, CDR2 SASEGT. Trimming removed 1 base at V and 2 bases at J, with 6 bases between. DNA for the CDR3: TGTGCCAGCAGTGAAGAAGGGACTGGGGCCAACGTCCTGACTTTC. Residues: CASSEEGTGANVLTF.

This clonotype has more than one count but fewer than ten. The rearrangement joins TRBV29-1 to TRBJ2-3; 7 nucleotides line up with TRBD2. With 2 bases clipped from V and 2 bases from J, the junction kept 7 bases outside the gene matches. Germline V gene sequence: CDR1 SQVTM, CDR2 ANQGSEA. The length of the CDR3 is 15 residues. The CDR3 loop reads CSVETGLADTDTQYF. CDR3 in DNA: TGCAGCGTTGAAACGGGCCTAGCGGACACAGATACGCAGTATTTT.